This TCR beta chain comes out of a study of T cell responses to AZD1222 COVID-19 vaccine. The CDR3 covers 15 residues. The V end was cut by 3 bases, the J end by 2 bases, with 10 bases between. The germline CDR1 and CDR2 sequences are LNHNV and YYDKDF (reference sequence). Only in-frame clones appear in the TCRdb table, and some are missing; sequencing was by immunoSEQ multiplex PCR. In the table there are some 130,000 clones, over 75% of which are singletons. This clonotype was sampled from an adult in good health. The V and J genes are TRBV15 and TRBJ2-2; a weak D match, TRBD1 (6 bases). The sequenced sample was peripheral blood, obtained on day 0 of AZD1222 vaccination. The CDR3 region is CATSRDRGNTGELFF. Written as DNA, the CDR3 is TGTGCCACCAGCAGGGACAGAGGTAACACCGGGGAGCTGTTTTTT.